Listed here are 17 T cell receptor beta chains from one sample, sequenced in a study of T cell repertoires in cytomegalovirus infection. One entry per CDR3 protein, called by TCRdb with MiXCR from the reads. The data show roughly 860,000 distinct CDR3 sequences, approximately 29% seen once. No antigen has been assigned to these receptors. This material consisted of cultured CD8+ T cells from PBMCs, taken from culture after CMV antigen stimulation. These receptors all stem from a human donor in good health (CMV status not recorded). Some clones in this sample may be carry-over from other donors' samples.

In regard to this clonotype: The junction departs from the called germline gene at one end, perhaps through a read error. The V call is TRBV7-9, the J call TRBJ1-5; the D is unclear. The CDR3 loop spans 14 amino acids. Germline CDR1 and CDR2: SEHNR and FQNEAQ (reference sequence). The CDR3 DNA reads as TGTCCCAGCAGCTTAGTAGGTAGCAATCAGCCCCAGCATTTT. Residues: CPSSLVGSNQPQHF.

The CDR3 bases are TGTGCCAGCACCCAGACAGGGAGCAATTCACCCCTCCACTTT. This encodes CASTQTGSNSPLHF. This chain connects TRBV7-9 to TRBJ1-6, with 7 bases matching TRBD1. Trimming removed 7 bases from V and 7 bases from J; junction bases left unmatched: 7. Germline CDR1 is SEHNR and CDR2 is FQNEAQ (reference sequence). This CDR3 spans 14 amino acids.

V usage is TRBV7-4 and J usage is TRBJ1-2, with D perhaps TRBD1 (5 bases). CDR3 size: 14 residues. Deletions cut 3 bases from V and 6 bases from J, with 14 bases between. Per the germline V gene, CDR1 is SGHVT and CDR2 is SQSDAQ. The DNA of the CDR3 is TGTGCCAGCAGCTTGCTGGGGGAGGACAATGGCTACACCTTC. This encodes CASSLLGEDNGYTF.

V is TRBV9 and J is TRBJ2-5, with D possibly being TRBD1 or TRBD2 (6 bases each). V was trimmed by 0 bases and J by 4 bases, leaving 13 bases between them. Looked up from germline, CDR1 is SGDLS and CDR2 is YYNGEE. CDR3 length: 15 residues. CDR3 protein: CASSVDVGGLETQYF. CDR3 bases: TGTGCCAGCAGCGTAGATGTGGGGGGCCTAGAGACCCAGTACTTC.

The chain joins TRBV15 to TRBJ2-2, with D possibly matching TRBD2 (5 bases). The CDR3 runs 14 residues. Germline values: CDR1 LNHNV, CDR2 YYDKDF (reference sequence). V dropped 3 bases and J dropped 7 bases, with 12 bases sitting between them. The CDR3 loop reads CATSSVTRDGELFF. Here the CDR3 DNA reads TGTGCCACCAGCAGTGTGACCCGGGACGGGGAGCTGTTTTTT.

This clonotype occurred many times. DNA of the CDR3: TGTGCCAGCAGCTTAGAGCACTTGGTGGCAGATACGCAGTATTTT. It is translated as CASSLEHLVADTQYF. The chain employs TRBV7-8 and TRBJ2-3; D gene unclear. V lost 1 base and J lost 4, with 12 bases in between. The CDR3 runs 15 residues. CDR1 and CDR2 from the germline V gene are SGHVS and FQNEAQ.

This clonotype has ten or more counts. The chain has TRBV27 and TRBJ2-1; unclear D gene. The CDR3 sequence is 15 residues long. Germline V gives CDR1 MNHEY, CDR2 SMNVEV (reference sequence). V was pared by 0 bases and J by 4 bases, with 10 bases between. The CDR3 coding sequence is TGTGCCAGCAGTTTATCGATCACGGCTTACAATGAGCAGTTCTTC. Amino acid sequence: CASSLSITAYNEQFF.

CDR3 amino acids: CASSPGPYTNTGELFF. The CDR3 bases are TGCGCCAGCAGCCCCGGCCCCTACACGAACACCGGGGAGCTGTTTTTT. This chain uses TRBV4-1 with TRBJ2-2; D not certain. CDR1 and CDR2 from the germline V gene are MGHRA and YSYEKL. This CDR3 spans 16 amino acids. Trimming took 4 bases from V and 0 from J, leaving 12 bases between them.

This sequence joins TRBV6-5 and TRBJ2-7; 7 bases map to TRBD1. Germline CDR1 and CDR2: MNHEY and SVGAGI. Trimming took 0 bases from V and 3 from J; bases not matched to a gene: 2. The CDR3 extends over 14 amino acids. The CDR3 bases are TGTGCCAGCAGTTACTCGCGGACAGGCTACGAGCAGTACTTC. Translated, it gives CASSYSRTGYEQYF.

V usage is TRBV5-5 and J usage is TRBJ1-5; D perhaps matches TRBD1 (6 bases). With 0 bases removed from V and 0 bases from J, the gap between germline ends came to 7 bases. The CDR3 totals 15 residues. Germline V gene data show CDR1 as SGHKS and CDR2 as YYEKEE (reference sequence). CDR3 loop: CASSLGTASNQPQHF. The CDR3 coding sequence is TGTGCCAGCAGCTTGGGGACAGCTAGCAATCAGCCCCAGCATTTT.

The chain links TRBV28 to TRBJ2-3; D call uncertain. The CDR3 covers 11 residues. Germline lookup yields CDR1 MDHEN and CDR2 SYDVKM. Written as DNA, the CDR3 is TGTGGCTGGGGTGGAGCAGATACGCAGTATTTT. Residues: CGWGGADTQYF.

This clonotype was recorded many times. The rearrangement uses TRBV7-8 and TRBJ2-7, with 9 positions matching TRBD1. The CDR3 is 16 amino acids. The ends lost 0 bases at V and 3 bases at J; junction bases unmatched: 6. Per germline, CDR1 SGHVS and CDR2 FQNEAQ. CDR3 region: CASSLAPGTGNYEQYV. CDR3 nucleotides: TGTGCCAGCAGCTTAGCCCCCGGGACAGGGAACTACGAGCAGTACGTC.

This clonotype appeared many times. The chain joins TRBV28 to TRBJ1-1; D unclear. The CDR3 spans 14 residues. Germline V gene data show CDR1 as MDHEN and CDR2 as SYDVKM. Trimming stripped 5 bases from V and 2 bases from J, with 12 bases between. The CDR3 here is CASSPRAFNTEAFF. The CDR3 region has the DNA TGTGCCAGCAGTCCTAGGGCTTTCAACACTGAAGCTTTCTTT.

This clonotype was counted ten times or more. The genes are TRBV6-1 and TRBJ2-3; D is undetermined. The CDR3 has 15 residues. In germline, CDR1 is MNHNS, CDR2 SASEGT. The germline V and J ends were trimmed by 8 bases and 4 bases, with 19 bases remaining between them. This CDR3 is CASCRLAGDADTQYF. The CDR3 DNA is TGTGCCAGCTGCCGGTTGGCAGGAGATGCAGATACGCAGTATTTT.

This clonotype appeared many times. The J gene is TRBJ1-1, the V gene TRBV7-8; D is unclear. Per germline, CDR1 SGHVS and CDR2 FQNEAQ. V gave up 6 bases and J gave up 1 base, with 18 bases separating them. The length of the CDR3 is 16 residues. The DNA for the CDR3 is TGTGCCAGCAGAAGCCGGAGGGAGGCGAAGAACACTGAAGCTTTCTTT. This sequence encodes CASRSRREAKNTEAFF.

This clonotype came up many times. The chain recombines TRBV20-1 with TRBJ1-6, with D maybe TRBD1 (5 bases). From germline, CDR1 is DFQATT and CDR2 SNEGSKA (reference sequence). The CDR3 contains 15 residues. V was pared by 0 bases and J by 2 bases, with 8 bases between. CDR3 bases: TGCAGTGCTAGAGATCCGGGGGCCTATAATTCACCCCTCCACTTT. Translating gives CSARDPGAYNSPLHF.

This clonotype occurred a few times. The chain links TRBV7-9 to TRBJ1-5, with D tentatively TRBD1 (5 bases). CDR3 length: 15 residues. The germline V and J ends were trimmed by 5 bases and 6 bases, with 17 bases remaining between them. CDR1 and CDR2 (germline): SEHNR, FQNEAQ (reference sequence). CDR3 DNA: TGTGCCAGCAGCCCGTGGGACGGAAGTATTCAGCCCCAGCATTTT. It codes for CASSPWDGSIQPQHF.